Presented here are 17 T cell receptor beta chains from one specimen sequenced in a study of regulatory T cells in long-lasting Graves disease. As to time point: persistent/refractory GD, antithyroid drugs over 5 years with positive TRAb. The authors made the TCR library using RNA they extracted from PBMCs. iRepertoire HTBI primers and Arm-PCR of CDR3 regions built TCR beta libraries. TCRdb used MiXCR to reprocess the multiplex PCR reads, holding one entry per CDR3 protein. This table holds about 340,000 distinct CDR3 sequences, 20% found once. The sequencing used peripheral blood mononuclear cells (PBMCs), collected when the disease was refractory, from a patient treated with antithyroid drugs. These TCRs come from a female donor with Graves disease.

The chain couples TRBV7-9 to TRBJ2-3; possible D gene TRBD1, 6 bases. CDR3 size: 15 residues. V lost 1 base and J lost 1, with 9 bases in between. Germline V lookup: CDR1 SEHNR, CDR2 FQNEAQ (reference sequence). CDR3: CASSLGAGGTDTQYF. The CDR3 bases are TGTGCCAGCAGCTTAGGGGCAGGGGGCACAGATACGCAGTATTTT.

At least ten counts were recorded for this clonotype. This chain uses TRBV12-3 or TRBV12-4 with TRBJ1-6; D ambiguous. The CDR3 is 13 amino acids. Trimming shortened V by 5 bases and J by 9 bases, and 11 bases separated the two germline ends. The CDR3 protein is CASSGLSGSPLHF. The CDR3 DNA reads TGTGCCAGCAGTGGTCTCAGCGGTTCACCCCTCCACTTT.

This clonotype was seen many times. This chain uses TRBV28 with TRBJ2-5; 12 bases match TRBD1. The length of the CDR3 is 15 residues. The V and J ends lost 4 bases and 5 bases, in that order; junction bases with no gene match: 5. CDR1 and CDR2 from the germline V gene are MDHEN and SYDVKM. CDR3 protein: CASSSWDRGHETQYF. The DNA for the CDR3 is TGTGCCAGCAGTTCGTGGGACAGGGGGCATGAGACCCAGTACTTC.

V usage is TRBV3-1 and J usage is TRBJ2-7; tentatively, D is TRBD1 or TRBD2 (5 bases each). Per germline, CDR1 LGHDT and CDR2 YNNKEL (reference sequence). The ends were cut back, 0 bases at V and 5 bases at J, with 11 bases in the middle. The CDR3 has 14 amino acids. In DNA, the CDR3 is TGTGCCAGCAGCCAAGAGTCAGGGAGAAACGAGCAGTACTTC. Amino acids: CASSQESGRNEQYF.

This clonotype was observed a handful of times. The chain links TRBV24-1 to TRBJ1-2; no clear D gene. The CDR3 has 12 amino acids. V lost 4 bases and J 8 bases, leaving 10 bases between the germline ends. Germline V gives CDR1 KGHDR, CDR2 SFDVKD. The CDR3 nucleotides are TGTGCCACCAGTGAACAAGATCGGGGCTACACCTTC. Its protein product is CATSEQDRGYTF.

In this sample, this clonotype turned up many times. This sequence joins TRBV27 and TRBJ2-7, with a possible D match to TRBD2 (6 bases). CDR3 size: 13 residues. V dropped 6 bases and J dropped 4 bases, with 13 bases sitting between them. CDR1 MNHEY and CDR2 SMNVEV come from the germline V gene (reference sequence). The DNA of the CDR3 is TGTGCCAGCAGCTTAGGTCGGGGGTACGAGCAGTACTTC. It encodes CASSLGRGYEQYF.

Remarks on this clonotype: Just one base apart from a much larger clone, this may be a read error. The chain is built from TRBV7-9 and TRBJ1-4; TRBD1 agrees at 8 bases. Germline loops: CDR1 SEHNR, CDR2 FQNEAQ (reference sequence). CDR3 length: 15 amino acids. CDR3 sequence reads: CASRYQGATDEKLFF. CDR3 DNA: TGTGCCAGCAGATACCAGGGGGCAACTGATGAAAAACTGTTTTTT.

This clonotype was recorded only once. The gene calls are TRBV7-2 and TRBJ1-6; 7 bases agree with TRBD1. The CDR3 runs 16 residues. V shed 1 base and J 8 bases; nucleotides not matched to a gene: 8. Germline V gene lookup returns CDR1 SGHTA and CDR2 FQGNSA. The DNA for the CDR3 is TGTGCCAGCAGCTTAGTGGCGACAGGGAACTATTCACCCCTCCACTTT. Protein: CASSLVATGNYSPLHF.

Many counts were recorded for this clonotype. This chain connects TRBV3-1 to TRBJ2-7; D gene ambiguous. Germline V lookup: CDR1 LGHDT, CDR2 YNNKEL (reference sequence). The CDR3 loop spans 12 amino acids. The ends were cut back, 1 base at V and 3 bases at J, with 4 bases in the middle. CDR3 bases: TGTGCCAGCAGCCAAGGCCTCTACGAGCAGTACTTC. Protein product: CASSQGLYEQYF.

This clonotype was seen only a few times. The J gene is TRBJ2-3, the V gene TRBV20-1, with D unclear. This CDR3 is 14 amino acids long. Per germline, CDR1 DFQATT and CDR2 SNEGSKA (reference sequence). Trimming took off 1 base at V and 8 bases at J, with 16 bases between the two ends. The DNA of the CDR3 is TGCAGTGCTAGAGGGCGCCGCGGCGGCGGTACGCAGTATTTT. It encodes CSARGRRGGGTQYF.

V usage is TRBV7-2 and J usage is TRBJ1-2; 9 bases match TRBD1. In germline, CDR1 is SGHTA, CDR2 FQGNSA. V lost 5 bases and J lost 5; bases outside the gene matches: 9. The CDR3 length is 15 residues. CDR3 sequence (DNA): TGTGCCAGCAGCCTAACAGGGGGCGCTGGGTATGGCTACACCTTC. As protein: CASSLTGGAGYGYTF.

This clonotype was counted a few times. The V and J genes are TRBV7-2 and TRBJ1-4; D gene ambiguous. Deletions cut 2 bases from V and 10 bases from J, with 14 bases between. This CDR3 is built from 14 residues. The germline CDR1 and CDR2 sequences are SGHTA and FQGNSA. CDR3 sequence reads: CASSLTHALGKLFF. The DNA of the CDR3 is TGTGCCAGCAGCTTAACTCACGCGTTAGGAAAACTGTTTTTT.

The table lists this clonotype with a few counts. V is TRBV29-1 and J is TRBJ1-1; a possible D gene is TRBD1 (5 bases). This CDR3 spans 14 amino acids. With 6 bases removed from V and 6 bases from J, the gap between germline ends came to 20 bases. Germline CDR1 and CDR2: SQVTM and ANQGSEA. The CDR3 coding sequence is TGCAGCGTGGAGCCCAGGGCCCGGCTCTCTGAAGCTTTCTTT. Translated: CSVEPRARLSEAFF. Looking up the rest from reference TRBV29-1 and TRBJ1-1 gives the full variable domain: SAVISQKPSRDICQRGTSLTIQCQVDSQVTMMFWYRQQPGQSLTLIATANQGSEATYESGFVIDKFPISRPNLTFSTLTVSNMSPEDSSIYLCSVEPRARLSEAFFGQGTRLTVV.

Many counts were recorded for this clonotype. The genes are TRBV24-1 and TRBJ1-1, with D uncertain. CDR1 is KGHDR and CDR2 is SFDVKD in the germline V gene. This CDR3 spans 15 amino acids. Trimming took off 4 bases at V and 10 bases at J, with 21 bases between the two ends. The DNA of the CDR3 is TGTGCCACCAGTGACTCCGGTCGGCCCTACTTGGGAGCTTTCTTT. It translates to CATSDSGRPYLGAFF.

This clonotype was counted many times. This chain's CDR3 is CASSSASGRYEQYF. The CDR3 DNA sequence: TGTGCCAGCAGCTCCGCTAGCGGGAGGTACGAGCAGTACTTC. The chain recombines TRBV11-2 with TRBJ2-7; TRBD2 matches at 11 bases. The germline V gene has CDR1 SGHAT and CDR2 FQNNGV. The CDR3 is 14 residues long. With V trimmed by 4 bases and J by 4 bases, 3 bases remained unmatched.

Ten or more counts support this clonotype. The rearrangement joins TRBV11-3 to TRBJ2-5; D possibly uses TRBD1 or TRBD2 (7 bases each). V shed 0 bases and J shed 4 bases, with 12 bases lying between them. The germline V gene has CDR1 SGHNT and CDR2 YENEEA. The CDR3 has 15 amino acids. The CDR3 spells CASSLDSGGGETQYF. The CDR3 DNA reads TGTGCCAGCAGCTTAGACTCAGGGGGGGGAGAGACCCAGTACTTC.

This clonotype was seen at least ten times. The chain combines TRBV6-2 or TRBV6-3 with TRBJ1-2; no clear D gene. Trimming pared 8 bases from V and 10 bases from J, leaving 14 bases between. CDR3 length equals 11 residues. Germline CDR1 reads MNHEY; CDR2 reads SVGEGT. As DNA, the CDR3 is TGTGCCAGCGCCGCGGCATCGGTCTACACCTTC. It is translated as CASAAASVYTF.